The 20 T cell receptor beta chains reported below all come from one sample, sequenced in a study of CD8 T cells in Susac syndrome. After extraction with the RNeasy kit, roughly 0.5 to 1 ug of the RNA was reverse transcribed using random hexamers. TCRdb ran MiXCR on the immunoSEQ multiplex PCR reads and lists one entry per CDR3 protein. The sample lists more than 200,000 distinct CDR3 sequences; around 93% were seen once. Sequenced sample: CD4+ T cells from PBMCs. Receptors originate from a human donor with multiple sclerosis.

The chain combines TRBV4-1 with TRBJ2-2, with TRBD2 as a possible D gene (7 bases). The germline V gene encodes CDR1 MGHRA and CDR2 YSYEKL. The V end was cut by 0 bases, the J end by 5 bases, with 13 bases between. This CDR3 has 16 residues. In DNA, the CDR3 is TGCGCCAGCAGCCAAGAGGGGGGGGCGCGTACCGGGGAGCTGTTTTTT. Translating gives CASSQEGGARTGELFF.

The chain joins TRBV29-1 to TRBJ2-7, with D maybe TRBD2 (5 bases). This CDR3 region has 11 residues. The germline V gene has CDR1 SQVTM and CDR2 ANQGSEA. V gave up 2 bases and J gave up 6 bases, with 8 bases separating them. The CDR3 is CSVERGREQYF. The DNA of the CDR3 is TGCAGCGTTGAACGGGGTCGCGAGCAGTACTTC.

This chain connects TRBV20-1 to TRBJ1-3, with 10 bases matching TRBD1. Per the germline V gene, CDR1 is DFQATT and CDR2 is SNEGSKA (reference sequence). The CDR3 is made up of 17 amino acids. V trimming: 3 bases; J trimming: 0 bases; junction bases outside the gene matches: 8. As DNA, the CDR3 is TGCAGTGCTAGGAGACAGGGGGCATTTCTCTCTGGAAACACCATATATTTT. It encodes CSARRQGAFLSGNTIYF.

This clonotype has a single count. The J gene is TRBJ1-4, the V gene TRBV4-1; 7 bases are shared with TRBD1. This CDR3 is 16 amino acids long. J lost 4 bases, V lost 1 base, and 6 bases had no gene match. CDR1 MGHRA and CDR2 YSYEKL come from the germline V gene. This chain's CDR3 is CASSQGSTGVNEKLFF. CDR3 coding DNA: TGCGCCAGCAGCCAAGGTTCTACAGGGGTTAATGAAAAACTGTTTTTT.

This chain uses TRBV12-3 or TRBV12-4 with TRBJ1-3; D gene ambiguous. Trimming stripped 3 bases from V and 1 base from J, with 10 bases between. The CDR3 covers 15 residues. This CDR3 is CASSFSLGSGNTIYF. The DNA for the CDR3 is TGTGCCAGCAGTTTTTCTTTGGGTTCTGGAAACACCATATATTTT.

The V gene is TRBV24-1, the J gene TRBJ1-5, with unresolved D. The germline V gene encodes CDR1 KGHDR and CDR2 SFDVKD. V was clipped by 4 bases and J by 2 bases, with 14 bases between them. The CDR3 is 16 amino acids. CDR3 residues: CATSEKKVGGNQPQHF. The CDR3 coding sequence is TGTGCCACCAGTGAGAAGAAGGTAGGAGGCAATCAGCCCCAGCATTTT.

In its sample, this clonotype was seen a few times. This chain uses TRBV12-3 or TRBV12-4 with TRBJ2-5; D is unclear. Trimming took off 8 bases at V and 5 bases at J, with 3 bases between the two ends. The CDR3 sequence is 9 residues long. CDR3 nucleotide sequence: TGTGCCAGCGGGGAGACCCAGTACTTC. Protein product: CASGETQYF.

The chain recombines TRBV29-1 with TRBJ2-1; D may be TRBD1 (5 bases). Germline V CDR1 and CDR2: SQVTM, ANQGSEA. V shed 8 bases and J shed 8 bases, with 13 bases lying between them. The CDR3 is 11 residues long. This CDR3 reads CSQLRGDEQFF. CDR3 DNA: TGCAGCCAGCTTAGGGGCGATGAGCAGTTCTTC.

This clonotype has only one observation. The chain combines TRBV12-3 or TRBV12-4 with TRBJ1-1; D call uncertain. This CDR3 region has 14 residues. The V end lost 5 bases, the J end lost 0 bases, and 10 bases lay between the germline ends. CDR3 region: CASSIEKLNTEAFF. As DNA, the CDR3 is TGTGCCAGCAGTATCGAGAAATTGAACACTGAAGCTTTCTTT.

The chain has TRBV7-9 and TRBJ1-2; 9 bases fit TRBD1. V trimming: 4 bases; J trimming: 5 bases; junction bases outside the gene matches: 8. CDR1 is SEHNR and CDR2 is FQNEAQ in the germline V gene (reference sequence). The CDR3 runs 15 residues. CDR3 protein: CASSWGQGVSYGYTF. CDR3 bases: TGTGCCAGCAGCTGGGGACAGGGAGTTTCATATGGCTACACCTTC.

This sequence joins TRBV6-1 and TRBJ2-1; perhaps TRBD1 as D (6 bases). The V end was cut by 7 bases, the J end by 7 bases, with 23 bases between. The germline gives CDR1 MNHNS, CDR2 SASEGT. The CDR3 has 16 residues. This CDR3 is CASIMKGQGGRNEQFF. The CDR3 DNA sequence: TGTGCCAGCATCATGAAGGGACAAGGTGGAAGGAATGAGCAGTTCTTC.

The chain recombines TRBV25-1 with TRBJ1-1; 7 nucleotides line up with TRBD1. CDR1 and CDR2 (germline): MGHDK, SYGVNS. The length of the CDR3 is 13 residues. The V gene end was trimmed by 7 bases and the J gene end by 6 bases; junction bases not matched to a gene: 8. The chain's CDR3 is CASTSYQGAEAFF. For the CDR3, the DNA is TGTGCCAGCACTTCCTATCAGGGGGCTGAAGCTTTCTTT.

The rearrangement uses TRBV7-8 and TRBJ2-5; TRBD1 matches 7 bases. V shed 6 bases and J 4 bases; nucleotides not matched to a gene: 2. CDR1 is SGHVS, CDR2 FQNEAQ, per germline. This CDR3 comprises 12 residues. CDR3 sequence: CASRGQSETQYF. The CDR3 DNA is TGTGCCAGCAGGGGACAGTCAGAGACCCAGTACTTC.

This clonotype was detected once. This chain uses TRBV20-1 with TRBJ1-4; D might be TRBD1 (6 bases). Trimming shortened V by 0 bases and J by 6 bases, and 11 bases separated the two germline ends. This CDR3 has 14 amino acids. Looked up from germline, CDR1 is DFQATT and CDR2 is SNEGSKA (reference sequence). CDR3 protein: CSARDWRGDEKLFF. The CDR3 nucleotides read TGCAGTGCTAGAGATTGGAGGGGGGATGAAAAACTGTTTTTT.

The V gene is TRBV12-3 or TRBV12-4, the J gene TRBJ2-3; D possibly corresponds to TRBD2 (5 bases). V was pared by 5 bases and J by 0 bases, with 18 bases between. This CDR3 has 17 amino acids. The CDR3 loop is CASSPGEWRTSTDTQYF. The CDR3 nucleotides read TGTGCCAGCAGTCCCGGGGAGTGGAGAACTAGCACAGATACGCAGTATTTT.

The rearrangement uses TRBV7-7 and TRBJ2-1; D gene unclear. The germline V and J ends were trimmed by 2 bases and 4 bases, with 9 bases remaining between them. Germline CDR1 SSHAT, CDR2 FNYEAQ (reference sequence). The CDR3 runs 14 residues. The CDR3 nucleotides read TGTGCCAGCAGCTTATCTTGGACGTACAATGAGCAGTTCTTC. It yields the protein CASSLSWTYNEQFF.

For the CDR3, the DNA is TGCAGCTTCGACAGATACAATGAGCAGTTCTTC. Amino acids: CSFDRYNEQFF. The rearrangement links TRBV29-1 to TRBJ2-1; the D gene is possibly TRBD1 (5 bases). Trimming pared 8 bases from V and 4 bases from J, leaving 9 bases between. In germline, CDR1 is SQVTM, CDR2 ANQGSEA. This CDR3 is 11 amino acids long.

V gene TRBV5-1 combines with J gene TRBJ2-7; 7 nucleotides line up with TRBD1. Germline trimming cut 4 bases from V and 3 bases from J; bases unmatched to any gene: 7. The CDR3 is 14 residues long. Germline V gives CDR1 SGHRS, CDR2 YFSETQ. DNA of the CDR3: TGCGCCAGCAGCCCGACGACAGGGAGCTACGAGCAGTACTTC. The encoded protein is CASSPTTGSYEQYF.

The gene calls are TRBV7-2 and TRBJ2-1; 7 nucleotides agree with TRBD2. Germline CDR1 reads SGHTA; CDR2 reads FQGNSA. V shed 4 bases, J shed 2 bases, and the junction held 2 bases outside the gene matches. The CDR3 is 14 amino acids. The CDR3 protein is CASSSGLTYNEQFF. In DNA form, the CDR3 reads TGTGCCAGCAGCTCGGGACTAACCTACAATGAGCAGTTCTTC.

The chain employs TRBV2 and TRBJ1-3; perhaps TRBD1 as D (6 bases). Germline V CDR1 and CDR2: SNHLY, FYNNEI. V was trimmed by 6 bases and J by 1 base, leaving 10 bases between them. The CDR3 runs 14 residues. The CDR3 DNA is TGTGCCAGCAGCCCCGGGACATCTGGAAACACCATATATTTT. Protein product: CASSPGTSGNTIYF.